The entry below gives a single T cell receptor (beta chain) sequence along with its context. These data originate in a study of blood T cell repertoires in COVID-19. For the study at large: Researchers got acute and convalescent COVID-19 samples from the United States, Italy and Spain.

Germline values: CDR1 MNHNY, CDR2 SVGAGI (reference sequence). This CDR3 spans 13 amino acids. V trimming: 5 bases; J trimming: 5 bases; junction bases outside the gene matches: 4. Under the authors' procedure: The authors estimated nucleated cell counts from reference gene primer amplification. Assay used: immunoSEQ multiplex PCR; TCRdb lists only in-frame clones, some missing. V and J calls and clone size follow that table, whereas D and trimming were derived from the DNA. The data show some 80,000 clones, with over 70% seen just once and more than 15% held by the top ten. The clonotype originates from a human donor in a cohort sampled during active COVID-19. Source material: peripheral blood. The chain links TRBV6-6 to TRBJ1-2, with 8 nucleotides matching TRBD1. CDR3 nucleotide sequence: TGTGCCAGCAGTCCACAGGGGGAGTATGGCTACACCTTC. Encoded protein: CASSPQGEYGYTF.